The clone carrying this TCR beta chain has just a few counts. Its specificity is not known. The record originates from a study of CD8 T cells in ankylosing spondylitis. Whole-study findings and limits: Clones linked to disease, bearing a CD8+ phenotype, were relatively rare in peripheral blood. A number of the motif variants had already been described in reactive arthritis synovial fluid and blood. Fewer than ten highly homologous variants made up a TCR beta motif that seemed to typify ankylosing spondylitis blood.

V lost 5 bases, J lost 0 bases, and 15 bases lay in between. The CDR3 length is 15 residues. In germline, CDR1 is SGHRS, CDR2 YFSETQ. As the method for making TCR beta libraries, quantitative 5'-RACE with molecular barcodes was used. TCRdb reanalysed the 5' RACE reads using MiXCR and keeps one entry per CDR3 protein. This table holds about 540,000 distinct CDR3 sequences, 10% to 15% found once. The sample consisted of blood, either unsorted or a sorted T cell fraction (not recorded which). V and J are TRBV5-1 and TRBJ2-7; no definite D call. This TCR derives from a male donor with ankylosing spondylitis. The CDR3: CASRLVDTSSYEQYF. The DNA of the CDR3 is TGCGCCAGCAGACTGGTAGATACGAGCTCCTACGAGCAGTACTTC. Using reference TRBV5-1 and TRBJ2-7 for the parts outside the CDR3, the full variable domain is KAGVTQTPRYLIKTRGQQVTLSCSPISGHRSVSWYQQTPGQGLQFLFEYFSETQRNKGNFPGRFSGRQFSNSRSEMNVSTLELGDSALYLCASRLVDTSSYEQYFGPGTRLTVT.